The present T cell receptor beta chain was sequenced within a study of technical replicates of blood from a handful of donors. This table comes from immunoSEQ multiplex PCR, and its TCRdb copy is limited to in-frame clones, with some not included. The profile shows roughly 80,000 clones, roughly 94% of them singletons. This TCR derives from a human donor in good health. The sample comprised T cells isolated from PBMCs.

The CDR3 protein is CASSFQGKDTEAFF. DNA of the CDR3: TGTGCCAGCAGCTTTCAGGGAAAGGACACTGAAGCTTTCTTT. The chain is built from TRBV7-2 and TRBJ1-1, with a tentative D call TRBD1 (5 bases). V was trimmed by 3 bases and J by 3 bases, leaving 11 bases between them. The CDR3 sequence is 14 residues long. Germline CDR1 SGHTA, CDR2 FQGNSA.